This section outlines one T cell receptor beta chain sequence together with its context. Its target is unknown. The data belong to a study of graft-versus-host responses after intestinal transplantation. General study findings and limits: Early post-transplant declines in HvG were associated with peak levels of circulating GvH clones.

Repertoires were generated with immunoSEQ multiplex PCR, while TCRdb's copy carries only in-frame clones and drops some. The sample consists of approximately 15,000 clones, about three fifths of them appearing once. Both intraepithelial and lamina propria lymphocytes were released by processing graft tissue. The input for sequencing was ileum tissue, taken 524 days after transplant. This clonotype was obtained from a human patient who received an intestinal transplant, so some T cells may come from the graft donor.

The CDR3 is CASSLTSGGPDTQYF. The CDR3 coding sequence is TGTGCCAGCAGCCTTACTAGCGGGGGCCCAGATACGCAGTATTTT. This rearrangement joins TRBV7-2 to TRBJ2-3; 11 positions agree with TRBD2. J gave up 4 bases and V 5 bases, and 5 bases lay outside the gene matches. The CDR3 contains 15 residues. Germline lookup yields CDR1 SGHTA and CDR2 FQGNSA.